These 18 T cell receptor beta chains originate from one sample sequenced in a study of T-cell reconstitution after alpha-beta-depleted transplantation in children. During its preparation, the TCRbeta library received unique molecular identifiers. One entry per CDR3 protein, called by TCRdb with MiXCR from the PCR reads. The profile shows roughly 790,000 distinct CDR3 sequences, roughly 15% of them singletons. The sample consisted of PBMCs, mostly from graft donor cells, taken 360 days after TCRalphabeta/CD19-depleted stem cell transplant. These receptors came from a male patient between 10 and 17 years old who had a stem cell transplant for acute lymphoblastic leukemia, so the T cells may come from the graft donor.

The genes are TRBV5-1 and TRBJ1-1; 8 positions match TRBD1. J was trimmed by 2 bases and V by 4 bases; bases with no gene match: 16. Germline V gene lookup returns CDR1 SGHRS and CDR2 YFSETQ. The CDR3 is made up of 18 amino acids. The CDR3, as DNA: TGCGCCAGCAGCCGGAAAATGACAGGGGTGATTATCAACACTGAAGCTTTCTTT. Its translation: CASSRKMTGVIINTEAFF.

Here the CDR3 DNA reads TGCAGTGCTAGAGGTGGGGACAGTTCCTATGGCTACACCTTC. Translated: CSARGGDSSYGYTF. The chain employs TRBV20-1 and TRBJ1-2; TRBD1 matches 7 bases. This CDR3 has 14 residues. The V gene's germline CDR1 is DFQATT and CDR2 SNEGSKA (reference sequence). V was pared by 1 base and J by 4 bases, with 6 bases of the junction left unmatched.

The sample holds a few counts of this clonotype. This chain connects TRBV6-5 to TRBJ1-1; D is unresolved. Germline values: CDR1 MNHEY, CDR2 SVGAGI. The CDR3 is 14 amino acids. Trimming left V 3 bases short and J 1 base short, with 9 bases between. The DNA for the CDR3 is TGTGCCAGCAGTTATGTGGCAGGGAACACTGAAGCTTTCTTT. Its protein is CASSYVAGNTEAFF.

The J gene is TRBJ2-1, the V gene TRBV12-3 or TRBV12-4; D is uncertain. There are 13 residues in the CDR3. V dropped 5 bases and J dropped 4 bases, with 9 bases sitting between them. The CDR3 loop reads CASSHTVYNEQFF. The CDR3 DNA is TGTGCCAGCAGTCACACAGTGTACAATGAGCAGTTCTTC.

This clonotype was picked up a small number of times. The rearrangement uses TRBV20-1 and TRBJ2-1; TRBD1 aligns across 8 bases. J lost 2 bases, V lost 6 bases, and 9 bases had no gene match. Germline V gene lookup returns CDR1 DFQATT and CDR2 SNEGSKA (reference sequence). This CDR3 has 15 residues. The chain's CDR3 is CSAPPGTGPYNEQFF. CDR3 sequence (DNA): TGCAGTGCACCACCCGGGACAGGACCCTACAATGAGCAGTTCTTC.

This clonotype was seen a handful of times. The chain combines TRBV4-1 with TRBJ2-1, with 11 bases fitting TRBD2. This CDR3 comprises 19 residues. With V trimmed by 1 base and J by 0 bases, 8 bases remained unmatched. Germline lookup yields CDR1 MGHRA and CDR2 YSYEKL. CDR3 sequence (DNA): TGCGCCAGCAGCCAAGTTGGGCTAGCGGGAGGCCTCTCCTACAATGAGCAGTTCTTC. The encoded protein is CASSQVGLAGGLSYNEQFF.

This clonotype has more than one count but fewer than ten. The chain recombines TRBV9 with TRBJ2-7; no clear D gene. CDR3 length: 11 residues. The germline V gene has CDR1 SGDLS and CDR2 YYNGEE. The ends were cut back, 9 bases at V and 5 bases at J, with 12 bases in the middle. Here the CDR3 DNA reads TGTGCCACTGCCACCGTGGACGAGCAGTACTTC. Residues: CATATVDEQYF. The full variable domain, completed using reference TRBV9 and TRBJ2-7, is DSGVTQTPKHLITATGQRVTLRCSPRSGDLSVYWYQQSLDQGLQFLIQYYNGEERAKGNILERFSAQQFPDLHSELNLSSLELGDSALYFCATATVDEQYFGPGTRLTVT.

In its sample, this clonotype was seen a few times. V usage is TRBV9 and J usage is TRBJ2-7; no firm D call. Trimming cost V 0 bases and J 2 bases, with 9 bases left between them. Germline V gene lookup returns CDR1 SGDLS and CDR2 YYNGEE. The CDR3 runs 14 residues. The CDR3 DNA is TGTGCCAGCAGCGTAGTTCCAGGTACCTACGAGCAGTACTTC. It yields the protein CASSVVPGTYEQYF. The variable domain in full, with the rest retrieved from reference TRBV9 and TRBJ2-7, is DSGVTQTPKHLITATGQRVTLRCSPRSGDLSVYWYQQSLDQGLQFLIQYYNGEERAKGNILERFSAQQFPDLHSELNLSSLELGDSALYFCASSVVPGTYEQYFGPGTRLTVT.

This clonotype was seen a few times. The CDR3 here is CASSFRWGKHTEAFF. The CDR3 nucleotides are TGTGCCAGCAGCTTTCGGTGGGGCAAGCACACTGAAGCTTTCTTT. The V gene is TRBV5-5, the J gene TRBJ1-1; maybe TRBD1 (5 bases). CDR1 is SGHKS and CDR2 is YYEKEE in the germline V gene (reference sequence). Trimming removed 2 bases from V and 3 bases from J, with 14 bases in between. The CDR3 is 15 residues long.

The J gene is TRBJ2-1, the V gene TRBV24-1; D not certain. V lost 6 bases and J lost 4, with 6 bases in between. CDR1 is KGHDR and CDR2 is SFDVKD in the germline V gene. This CDR3 is 12 amino acids long. The CDR3 loop is CATSLGYNEQFF. The CDR3 DNA reads TGTGCCACCAGTCTGGGGTACAATGAGCAGTTCTTC.

Only a few counts were recorded for this clonotype. J is TRBJ2-1 and V is TRBV27; a possible D gene is TRBD2 (6 bases). CDR3 size: 17 residues. CDR1 and CDR2 from the germline V gene are MNHEY and SMNVEV (reference sequence). Trimming removed 4 bases at V and 3 bases at J, with 19 bases between. In DNA form, the CDR3 reads TGTGCCAGCAGTTACCGCGGTAGCGGAGCAAACTACAATGAGCAGTTCTTC. This codes for CASSYRGSGANYNEQFF.

V usage is TRBV27 and J usage is TRBJ2-1; D might be TRBD2 (6 bases). With 5 bases removed from V and 4 bases from J, the gap between germline ends came to 21 bases. Germline values: CDR1 MNHEY, CDR2 SMNVEV (reference sequence). The CDR3 sequence is 17 residues long. The CDR3: CASSVEGWGGGYNEQFF. The DNA for the CDR3 is TGTGCCAGCAGTGTAGAAGGTTGGGGCGGAGGGTACAATGAGCAGTTCTTC.

This clonotype has a handful of counts. The chain carries TRBV5-1 and TRBJ1-1, with D unresolved. This CDR3 is built from 13 residues. V was pared by 0 bases and J by 6 bases, with 9 bases between. Germline CDR1 is SGHRS and CDR2 is YFSETQ. CDR3 residues: CASSLVGEAEAFF. DNA for the CDR3: TGCGCCAGCAGCTTGGTCGGTGAGGCTGAAGCTTTCTTT.

J is TRBJ2-1 and V is TRBV3-1; possible D gene TRBD2, 5 bases. V lost 0 bases to trimming and J lost 5 bases, with 14 bases between them. Germline V lookup: CDR1 LGHDT, CDR2 YNNKEL (reference sequence). This CDR3 spans 16 amino acids. The CDR3 DNA sequence: TGTGCCAGCAGCCAAGACCACACCAGCGGAGACAATGAGCAGTTCTTC. Its protein product is CASSQDHTSGDNEQFF.

The rearrangement uses TRBV27 and TRBJ2-7, with D unclear. CDR1 and CDR2 from the germline V gene are MNHEY and SMNVEV (reference sequence). The CDR3 sequence is 16 residues long. The germline V and J ends were trimmed by 4 bases and 0 bases, with 16 bases remaining between them. CDR3 sequence: CASSSDSGGTSYEQYF. CDR3 sequence (DNA): TGTGCCAGCAGTTCGGATTCGGGCGGCACCTCCTACGAGCAGTACTTC.

Ten or more counts support this clonotype. This rearrangement joins TRBV3-1 to TRBJ2-5; the match to TRBD2 covers 10 bases. The CDR3 contains 18 residues. CDR1 is LGHDT and CDR2 is YNNKEL in the germline V gene (reference sequence). After removal of 0 bases from V and 2 bases from J, the junction contained 9 bases not matched to a gene. The CDR3 region is CASSQDHPSGSIQETQYF. CDR3 nucleotides: TGTGCCAGCAGCCAAGATCATCCTAGCGGGAGTATTCAAGAGACCCAGTACTTC.

In nucleotides, the CDR3 is TGTGCCAGCAGTTACTCGACAGGTTTAAATGAAAAACTGTTTTTT. Translated: CASSYSTGLNEKLFF. The J gene is TRBJ1-4, the V gene TRBV6-5; D may be TRBD1 (6 bases). V lost 0 bases and J 5 bases, leaving 10 bases between the germline ends. The CDR3 covers 15 residues. The germline V gene encodes CDR1 MNHEY and CDR2 SVGAGI.

This chain connects TRBV5-1 to TRBJ2-5; no clear D gene. Germline lookup yields CDR1 SGHRS and CDR2 YFSETQ. The CDR3 contains 11 residues. Between the trimmed V and J ends, which lost 6 bases and 5 bases, there was a span of 8 bases. The CDR3 coding sequence is TGCGCCAGCAACCTGAGGGAGACCCAGTACTTC. Translation gives CASNLRETQYF. The full variable domain, its missing parts supplied by reference TRBV5-1 and TRBJ2-5, is KAGVTQTPRYLIKTRGQQVTLSCSPISGHRSVSWYQQTPGQGLQFLFEYFSETQRNKGNFPGRFSGRQFSNSRSEMNVSTLELGDSALYLCASNLRETQYFGPGTRLLVL.